These 17 T cell receptor beta chains were all obtained from the same sample, sequenced in a study of monozygotic twins with cystic fibrosis. Profiling relied on immunoSEQ multiplex PCR, and the TCRdb table lists in-frame clones only, not all of them. Of approximately 21,000 clones in the sample, 87% were seen once. Sequenced sample: blood. The receptor set was obtained from a woman aged 25 to 45 with cystic fibrosis.

The V call is TRBV9, the J call TRBJ2-7, with 9 nucleotides matching TRBD1. There are 16 residues in the CDR3. The V and J ends lost 0 bases and 2 bases, in that order; junction bases with no gene match: 6. Germline V CDR1 and CDR2: SGDLS, YYNGEE. The CDR3 is CASSVGSGDRAYEQYF. CDR3 DNA sequence: TGTGCCAGCAGCGTAGGGTCAGGGGACAGGGCCTACGAGCAGTACTTC.

This chain connects TRBV7-9 to TRBJ2-1; 9 bases agree with TRBD1. The germline CDR1 and CDR2 sequences are SEHNR and FQNEAQ (reference sequence). The CDR3 is 17 residues long. V gave up 5 bases and J gave up 6 bases; unmatched junction bases: 14. CDR3 sequence: CASSQPGQGRVSNEQFF. The CDR3, as DNA: TGTGCCAGCAGCCAACCGGGACAGGGAAGAGTGAGCAATGAGCAGTTCTTC.

The V gene is TRBV19, the J gene TRBJ1-1; the match to TRBD1 covers 7 bases. Germline CDR1 is LNHDA and CDR2 is SQIVND (reference sequence). The CDR3 covers 17 residues. Unmatched junction bases numbered 15, after V lost 4 bases and J lost 4 bases. The CDR3 loop is CASSTPPGQSWSTEAFF. The CDR3 DNA is TGTGCCAGTAGTACTCCCCCGGGACAGTCTTGGAGCACTGAAGCTTTCTTT.

V and J are TRBV18 and TRBJ1-3; tentative D call: TRBD1 (5 bases). From germline, CDR1 is KGHSH and CDR2 LQKENI. With 3 bases removed from V and 2 bases from J, the gap between germline ends came to 11 bases. The CDR3 is 15 residues long. The CDR3 is CASSPRDGTGNTIYF. The CDR3 coding sequence is TGTGCCAGCTCACCCAGGGATGGCACTGGAAACACCATATATTTT. Based on the CDR3 plus reference TRBV18 and TRBJ1-3, the full variable domain is NAGVMQNPRHLVRRRGQEARLRCSPMKGHSHVYWYRQLPEEGLKFMVYLQKENIIDESGMPKERFSAEFPKEGPSILRIQQVVRGDSAAYFCASSPRDGTGNTIYFGEGSWLTVV.

The rearrangement links TRBV28 to TRBJ2-1; D gene ambiguous. The CDR3 is 14 amino acids. V lost 5 bases and J 8 bases, leaving 16 bases between the germline ends. Germline CDR1 MDHEN, CDR2 SYDVKM. CDR3 nucleotides: TGTGCCAGCAGTACGCTGATTCTGCTTGATGAGCAGTTCTTC. Amino acid sequence: CASSTLILLDEQFF.

V usage is TRBV6-1 and J usage is TRBJ2-5; 13 bases align to TRBD2. Per germline, CDR1 MNHNS and CDR2 SASEGT. The CDR3 totals 16 residues. Trimming at V came to 1 base and at J to 6 bases, leaving 5 bases not matched to a gene. The CDR3 sequence: CASSEGTSGGGKTQYF. The CDR3 nucleotides are TGTGCCAGCAGTGAAGGGACTAGCGGGGGTGGAAAGACCCAGTACTTC.

The genes are TRBV9 and TRBJ2-3, with TRBD2 identical over 9 bases. Germline assignment: CDR1 SGDLS and CDR2 YYNGEE. This CDR3 has 18 amino acids. V dropped 1 base and J dropped 2; count of bases not matched to a gene: 11. In nucleotides, the CDR3 is TGTGCCAGCAGCGTAAGGAGCGGGGGGCGCATACCCACAGATACGCAGTATTTT. Translating gives CASSVRSGGRIPTDTQYF.

This chain connects TRBV7-2 to TRBJ2-1; 8 bases are a match to TRBD2. In germline, CDR1 is SGHTA, CDR2 FQGNSA. The CDR3 contains 15 residues. The junction had 4 bases not matched to a gene; V was cut back by 3 bases and J by 3 bases. In nucleotides, the CDR3 is TGTGCCAGCAGCTTCAGCGGGGGAATCTACAATGAGCAGTTCTTC. This gives the protein CASSFSGGIYNEQFF. Supplemented by reference TRBV7-2 and TRBJ2-1, the full variable domain reads GAGVSQSPSNKVTEKGKDVELRCDPISGHTALYWYRQSLGQGLEFLIYFQGNSAPDKSGLPSDRFSAERTGGSVSTLTIQRTQQEDSAVYLCASSFSGGIYNEQFFGPGTRLTVL.

V usage is TRBV6-1 and J usage is TRBJ1-1, with a weak D call TRBD1 (5 bases). Germline loops: CDR1 MNHNS, CDR2 SASEGT. The CDR3 consists of 14 residues. Trimming stripped 7 bases from V and 1 base from J, with 13 bases between. CDR3 nucleotide sequence: TGTGCCAGCATCAGGGAGAGATCGAACACTGAAGCTTTCTTT. This translates into CASIRERSNTEAFF.

This rearrangement joins TRBV4-3 to TRBJ2-1; the D gene is possibly TRBD2 (6 bases). Germline values: CDR1 LGHNA, CDR2 YSLEER. V was pared by 1 base and J by 3 bases, with 16 bases between. The CDR3 totals 17 residues. The CDR3: CASSQAYDSGRYNEQFF. CDR3 nucleotide sequence: TGCGCCAGCAGCCAAGCCTATGATAGCGGCCGCTACAATGAGCAGTTCTTC.

This chain links TRBV19 with TRBJ2-1; 11 bases match TRBD2. Germline CDR1 reads LNHDA; CDR2 reads SQIVND (reference sequence). This CDR3 is 14 amino acids long. J was trimmed by 9 bases and V by 3 bases; bases with no gene match: 4. In DNA, the CDR3 is TGTGCCAGTAGTATGGGTAGCGGGGGGGGTGAGCAGTTCTTC. This translates into CASSMGSGGGEQFF.

The rearrangement uses TRBV19 and TRBJ2-7, with TRBD2 as a possible D gene (6 bases). The CDR3 is 13 amino acids. V lost 3 bases and J 4 bases, leaving 10 bases between the germline ends. Per germline, CDR1 LNHDA and CDR2 SQIVND (reference sequence). This CDR3 is CASSILGGYEQYF. The CDR3 DNA reads as TGTGCCAGTAGTATCCTGGGGGGTTACGAGCAGTACTTC. The entire variable domain, with the rest obtained from reference TRBV19 and TRBJ2-7, is as follows: DGGITQSPKYLFRKEGQNVTLSCEQNLNHDAMYWYRQDPGQGLRLIYYSQIVNDFQKGDIAEGYSVSREKKESFPLTVTSAQKNPTAFYLCASSILGGYEQYFGPGTRLTVT.

This sequence joins TRBV5-6 and TRBJ1-1; D gene unclear. CDR1 SGHDT and CDR2 YYEEEE come from the germline V gene. V lost 0 bases to trimming and J lost 0 bases, with 9 bases between them. The CDR3 length is 15 residues. The CDR3 DNA sequence: TGTGCCAGCAGCTTGGCTGGAGCCATGAACACTGAAGCTTTCTTT. This codes for CASSLAGAMNTEAFF.

This clone was seen a single time. The chain uses TRBV2 and TRBJ1-4; D might be TRBD1 (5 bases). CDR1 is SNHLY and CDR2 is FYNNEI in the germline V gene. The CDR3 is 15 amino acids. The V end was cut by 0 bases, the J end by 3 bases, with 8 bases between. The CDR3 sequence: CASSEAGLSNEKLFF. The CDR3, as DNA: TGTGCCAGCAGTGAAGCGGGACTATCTAATGAAAAACTGTTTTTT.

This rearrangement joins TRBV4-1 to TRBJ2-7; 10 bases are shared with TRBD2. The germline V gene encodes CDR1 MGHRA and CDR2 YSYEKL. The CDR3 runs 17 residues. V dropped 2 bases and J dropped 1; count of bases not matched to a gene: 8. CDR3 nucleotide sequence: TGCGCCAGCAGCCAATTCCTAGCGGGGGCCCCGTCCTACGAGCAGTACTTC. Its translation: CASSQFLAGAPSYEQYF.

This clone was seen a single time. This rearrangement joins TRBV9 to TRBJ1-6; weak D call: TRBD1 (5 bases). The germline CDR1 and CDR2 sequences are SGDLS and YYNGEE. Trimming stripped 0 bases from V and 5 bases from J, with 9 bases between. The CDR3 runs to 15 residues. For the CDR3, the DNA is TGTGCCAGCAGCGTAGGTTCACAGGATAATTCACCCCTCCACTTT. Protein sequence: CASSVGSQDNSPLHF. The entire variable domain, with the rest obtained from reference TRBV9 and TRBJ1-6, is as follows: DSGVTQTPKHLITATGQRVTLRCSPRSGDLSVYWYQQSLDQGLQFLIQYYNGEERAKGNILERFSAQQFPDLHSELNLSSLELGDSALYFCASSVGSQDNSPLHFGNGTRLTVT.

The rearrangement joins TRBV9 to TRBJ2-7; 7 bases line up with TRBD1. This CDR3 has 14 amino acids. Germline CDR1 and CDR2: SGDLS and YYNGEE. Trimming cost V 4 bases and J 2 bases; bases outside gene matches: 6. CDR3 coding DNA: TGTGCCAGCAGCTCAAGACAGGGCCCCTACGAGCAGTACTTC. It is translated as CASSSRQGPYEQYF.